Listed here are 6 T cell receptor beta chains from one sample, sequenced in a study of T cell clones after liver transplantation. TCRdb's copy holds only in-frame clones and misses some; the assay was immunoSEQ multiplex PCR. The sample yields roughly 40,000 clones, roughly 86% seen once. The material was CD4+ T cells from blood, obtained 24 months after liver transplant. The receptors were sampled from a human patient who received a liver transplant. The graft donor may have contributed some T cells.

In DNA, the CDR3 is TGTGCCAGCTCACCCCGTAATGGGCAGGGCATAGAGACCCAGTACTTC. Translating it yields CASSPRNGQGIETQYF. The chain is built from TRBV18 and TRBJ2-5, with a weak D call TRBD1 (5 bases). Looked up from germline, CDR1 is KGHSH and CDR2 is LQKENI. The CDR3 sequence is 16 residues long. V gave up 3 bases and J gave up 4 bases, with 18 bases separating them.

This chain links TRBV2 with TRBJ2-1; 7 bases line up with TRBD2. The CDR3 is 15 amino acids. The germline V gene encodes CDR1 SNHLY and CDR2 FYNNEI. Unmatched junction bases numbered 16, after V lost 7 bases and J lost 10 bases. DNA for the CDR3: TGTGCCAGCACGGGCTTCAGGACGGGGGGACGGGAGCAGTTCTTC. It specifies CASTGFRTGGREQFF.

The chain has TRBV12-5 and TRBJ2-7; D possibly uses TRBD1 or TRBD2 (5 bases each). This CDR3 region has 15 residues. The V and J ends lost 5 bases and 0 bases respectively, with 14 bases between them. Germline V gene data show CDR1 as LGHNT and CDR2 as FRNRAP. The CDR3 spells CASGIRGTSSYEQYF. The CDR3 nucleotides are TGTGCTAGTGGTATAAGAGGGACGAGCTCCTACGAGCAGTACTTC.

The chain has TRBV7-6 and TRBJ1-5; perhaps TRBD1 as D (6 bases). V was trimmed by 8 bases and J by 5 bases, leaving 13 bases between them. The CDR3 extends over 13 amino acids. Per the germline V gene, CDR1 is SGHVS and CDR2 is FNYEAQ. The CDR3 nucleotides are TGTGCCAGCTCCGGACAGAAGGATCAGCCCCAGCATTTT. Protein product: CASSGQKDQPQHF.

The chain uses TRBV4-1 and TRBJ2-7, with TRBD1 matching over 9 bases. This CDR3 region has 15 residues. CDR1 is MGHRA and CDR2 is YSYEKL in the germline V gene. Trimming cost V 1 base and J 6 bases; bases outside gene matches: 7. The CDR3 loop reads CASSQVGTGNREQYF. The CDR3 DNA sequence: TGCGCCAGCAGCCAAGTGGGGACAGGGAATCGCGAGCAGTACTTC.

The rearrangement uses TRBV6-4 and TRBJ1-4; no firm D call. This CDR3 has 14 residues. Germline V gene sequence: CDR1 MRHNA, CDR2 SNTAGT. Trimming removed 2 bases at V and 7 bases at J, with 11 bases between. CDR3 region: CASSDMACSEKLFF. The DNA for the CDR3 is TGTGCCAGCAGTGACATGGCCTGTAGTGAAAAACTGTTTTTT.